This T cell receptor beta chain originates from a study of spatial heterogeneity in lung cancer. Study in general: A consistent excess of beta-chain over alpha-chain sequences was detected. Mean representation of each unique TCR and UMI combination in the raw reads exceeded 8.5 occurrences.

A few counts support this clonotype. Trimming cost V 5 bases and J 0 bases, with 11 bases left between them. CDR1 is LGHDT, CDR2 YNNKEL, per germline (reference sequence). CDR3 length: 15 amino acids. Individually, TCR cDNA molecules were each labelled with a unique molecular identifier. TCRdb redid the calling of the 5' RACE reads with MiXCR, one entry per CDR3 protein. The sample shows roughly 4,400 distinct CDR3 sequences, roughly 26% of them seen only once. Time point described: blood at routine non-recurrence follow-up after resection. Unsorted whole RNA samples from tumor, nontumor lung or frozen PBMC were sequenced.

The TCR was taken from a male donor with early-stage non-small cell lung cancer. This chain connects TRBV3-1 to TRBJ2-1; D perhaps matches TRBD2 (6 bases). The material was PBMCs, obtained at follow-up. CDR3 loop: CASSTSMSSYNEQFF. CDR3 in DNA: TGTGCCAGCAGCACTAGCATGAGCTCCTACAATGAGCAGTTCTTC.